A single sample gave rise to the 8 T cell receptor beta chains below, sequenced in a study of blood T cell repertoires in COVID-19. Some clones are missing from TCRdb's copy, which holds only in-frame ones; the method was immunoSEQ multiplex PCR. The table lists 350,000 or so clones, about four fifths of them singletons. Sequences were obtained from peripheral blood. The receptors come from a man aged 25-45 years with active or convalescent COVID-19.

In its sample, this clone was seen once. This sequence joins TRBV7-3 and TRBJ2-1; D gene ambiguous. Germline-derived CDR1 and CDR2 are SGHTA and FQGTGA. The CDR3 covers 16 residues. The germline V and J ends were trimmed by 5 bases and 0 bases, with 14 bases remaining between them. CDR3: CASSPPGLSSYNEQFF. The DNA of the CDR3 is TGTGCCAGCAGCCCCCCGGGTCTAAGCTCCTACAATGAGCAGTTCTTC.

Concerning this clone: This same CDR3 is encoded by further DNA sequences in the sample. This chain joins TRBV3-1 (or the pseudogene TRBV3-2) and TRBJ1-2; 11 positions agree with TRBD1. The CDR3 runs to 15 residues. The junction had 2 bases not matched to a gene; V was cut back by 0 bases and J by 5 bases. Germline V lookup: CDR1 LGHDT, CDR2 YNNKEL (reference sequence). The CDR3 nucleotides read TGTGCCAGCAGCCAAGAAGGGACAGGGGGTTATGGCTACACCTTC. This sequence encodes CASSQEGTGGYGYTF.

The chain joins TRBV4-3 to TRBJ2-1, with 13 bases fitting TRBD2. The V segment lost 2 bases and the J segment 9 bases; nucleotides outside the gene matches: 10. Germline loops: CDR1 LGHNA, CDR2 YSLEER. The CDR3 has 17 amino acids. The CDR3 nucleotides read TGCGCCAGCAGCCAACAAGAGACTAGCGGGAGGCTGGGTGAGCAGTTCTTC. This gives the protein CASSQQETSGRLGEQFF.

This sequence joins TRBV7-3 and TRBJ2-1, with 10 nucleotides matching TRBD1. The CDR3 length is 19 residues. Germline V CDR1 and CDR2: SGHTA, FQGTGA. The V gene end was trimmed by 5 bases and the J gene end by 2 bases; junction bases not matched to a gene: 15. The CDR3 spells CASSVDRGRMAGAYNEQFF. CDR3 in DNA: TGTGCCAGCAGCGTTGACAGGGGGCGCATGGCGGGAGCCTACAATGAGCAGTTCTTC.

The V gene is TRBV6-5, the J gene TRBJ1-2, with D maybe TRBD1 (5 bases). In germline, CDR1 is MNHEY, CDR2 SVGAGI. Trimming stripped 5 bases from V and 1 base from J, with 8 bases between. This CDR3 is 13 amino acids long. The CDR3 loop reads CASSRQYNYGYTF. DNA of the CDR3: TGTGCCAGCAGTAGACAGTATAACTATGGCTACACCTTC.

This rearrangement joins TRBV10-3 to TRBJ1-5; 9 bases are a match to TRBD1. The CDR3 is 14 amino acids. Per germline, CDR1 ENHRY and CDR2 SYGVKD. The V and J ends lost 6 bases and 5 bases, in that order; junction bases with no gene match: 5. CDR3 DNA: TGTGCCATCAGCGGACAGGGGACGGATCAGCCCCAGCATTTT. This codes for CAISGQGTDQPQHF.

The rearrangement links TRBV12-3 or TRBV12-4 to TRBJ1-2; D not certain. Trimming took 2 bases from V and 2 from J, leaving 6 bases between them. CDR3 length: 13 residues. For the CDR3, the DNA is TGTGCCAGCAGTTTAATGACAAACTATGGCTACACCTTC. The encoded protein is CASSLMTNYGYTF.

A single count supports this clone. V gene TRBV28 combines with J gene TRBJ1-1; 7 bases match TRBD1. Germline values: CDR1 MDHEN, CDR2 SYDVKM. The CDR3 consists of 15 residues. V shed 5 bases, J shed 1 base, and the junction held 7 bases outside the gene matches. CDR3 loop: CASSPSPGGNTEAFF. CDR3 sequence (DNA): TGTGCCAGCAGTCCGAGCCCAGGGGGGAACACTGAAGCTTTCTTT.